A single sample gave rise to the 9 T cell receptor beta chains below, sequenced in a study of OX40 agonist ivuxolimab in advanced cancers. Libraries were built with the immunoSEQ multiplex PCR assay. Here the immuneACCESS table is served through TCRdb, limited to in-frame sequences with V and J called. Missing clones are a known gap in these copies; in checked studies unresolved V genes cover under half, and the rest lacks a known reason. This sample lists about 59,000 clones; 84% were detected once. The ten largest make up over 2% of the sample. Sequenced material: CD4+ or CD8+ T cells sorted from blood, taken in a trial of the OX40 agonist ivuxolimab. These receptor sequences come from an adult with an advanced solid tumor such as melanoma, head and neck, liver or kidney cancer.

The CDR3 DNA follows: TGTGCCAGAAGCTTGCCCGGACCGGTCCAAGAGACCCAGTACTTC. Translating it yields CARSLPGPVQETQYF. V and J are TRBV5-3 and TRBJ2-5; D remains ambiguous. TRBV5-3 is classed as an ORF, of uncertain function. V lost 1 base, J lost 1 base, and 11 bases lay in between. This CDR3 spans 15 amino acids.

This chain uses TRBV11-1 with TRBJ2-6; unclear D gene. CDR3 size: 17 residues. CDR1 and CDR2 (germline): SGHAT, FQDESV (reference sequence). Deletions cut 2 bases from V and 0 bases from J, with 11 bases between. The CDR3 bases are TGTGCCAGCAGCTTATCCGCATTCGCCTCTGGGGCCAACGTCCTGACTTTC. It encodes CASSLSAFASGANVLTF.

This clone was seen just once. The chain recombines TRBV5-1 with TRBJ2-3, with 10 nucleotides matching TRBD2. V shed 0 bases and J 1 base; nucleotides not matched to a gene: 11. The germline V gene encodes CDR1 SGHRS and CDR2 YFSETQ. The CDR3 covers 19 residues. CDR3: CASSLVSGGLGIRTDTQYF. Written as DNA, the CDR3 is TGCGCCAGCAGCTTGGTTAGCGGGGGGCTGGGAATTCGCACAGATACGCAGTATTTT.

V and J are TRBV2 and TRBJ2-7, with D perhaps TRBD2 (5 bases). The CDR3 contains 14 residues. In germline, CDR1 is SNHLY, CDR2 FYNNEI. The V and J ends lost 2 bases and 7 bases respectively, with 15 bases between them. As DNA, the CDR3 is TGTGCCAGCAGTGAAAGGATTGAGGGAGAGGAGCAGTACTTC. This codes for CASSERIEGEEQYF.

This rearrangement joins TRBV5-1 to TRBJ2-1, with 14 bases fitting TRBD2. Germline loops: CDR1 SGHRS, CDR2 YFSETQ. This CDR3 comprises 15 residues. V lost 4 bases to trimming and J lost 9 bases; unmatched junction nucleotides: 6. CDR3 coding DNA: TGCGCCAGCAGCCAGTCCGGACTAGCGGGGGGTGAGCAGTTCTTC. Its translation: CASSQSGLAGGEQFF.

CDR3 amino acids: CSAPDRGQQYF. The CDR3 DNA follows: TGCAGTGCTCCCGACAGGGGCCAGCAGTACTTC. This chain connects TRBV20-1 to TRBJ2-5; 8 bases are a match to TRBD1. CDR1 and CDR2 (germline): DFQATT, SNEGSKA (reference sequence). This CDR3 has 11 amino acids. V lost 5 bases to trimming and J lost 11 bases; unmatched junction nucleotides: 7.

In its sample, this clone was seen a few times. The V and J genes are TRBV2 and TRBJ2-2; a possible D gene is TRBD1 (5 bases). Looked up from germline, CDR1 is SNHLY and CDR2 is FYNNEI. The CDR3 sequence is 15 residues long. V was pared by 7 bases and J by 0 bases, with 12 bases between. This CDR3 reads CASTPQGSNTGELFF. The DNA of the CDR3 is TGTGCCAGCACCCCGCAGGGCTCGAACACCGGGGAGCTGTTTTTT.

The genes are TRBV5-4 and TRBJ2-2, with D uncertain. The germline V and J ends were trimmed by 6 bases and 6 bases, with 15 bases remaining between them. CDR1 SGHNT and CDR2 YYREEE come from the germline V gene (reference sequence). The CDR3 spans 14 residues. Written as DNA, the CDR3 is TGTGCCAGCACCTCACAACTTGGGTCCGGGGAGCTGTTTTTT. Translating gives CASTSQLGSGELFF.

The V call is TRBV14, the J call TRBJ1-6, with TRBD1 as a possible D gene (5 bases). The germline V gene has CDR1 SGHDN and CDR2 FVKESK. The CDR3 extends over 15 amino acids. Trimming removed 8 bases at V and 2 bases at J, with 13 bases between. The chain's CDR3 is CASSKGATYNSPLHF. The CDR3 bases are TGTGCCAGCTCGAAAGGGGCTACCTATAATTCACCCCTCCACTTT.